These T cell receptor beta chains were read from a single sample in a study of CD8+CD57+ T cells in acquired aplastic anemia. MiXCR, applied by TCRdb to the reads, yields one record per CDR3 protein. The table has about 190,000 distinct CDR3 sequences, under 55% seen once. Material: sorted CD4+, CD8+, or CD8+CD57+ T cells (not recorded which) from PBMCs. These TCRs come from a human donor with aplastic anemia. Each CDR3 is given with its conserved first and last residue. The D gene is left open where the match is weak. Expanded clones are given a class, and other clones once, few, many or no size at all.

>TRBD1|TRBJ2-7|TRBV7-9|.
TGTGCCAGCAGCTCCTGGGGACAGGGTTCCTACGAGCAGTACTTC
CASSSWGQGSYEQYF
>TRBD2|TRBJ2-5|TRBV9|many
TGTGCCAGCAGCTTGACTAGCGGGAGTCGAGGGACCCAGTACTTC
CASSLTSGSRGTQYF
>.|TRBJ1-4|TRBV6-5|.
TGTGCCAGCAGTTATGACCAGCAGTCACACGAAAAACTGTTTTTT
CASSYDQQSHEKLFF
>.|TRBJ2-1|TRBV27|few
TGTGCCAGGCCCCCCAGCAATGAGCAGTTCTTC
CARPPSNEQFF
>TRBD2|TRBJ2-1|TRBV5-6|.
TGTGCCAGCAGCTTTTTTGGTCTAGCGGGAAATGAGCAGTTCTTC
CASSFFGLAGNEQFF
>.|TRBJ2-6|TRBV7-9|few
TGTGCCAGCAGCTTAGGCAGGGCGGGGGGGGCCAACGTCCTGACTTTC
CASSLGRAGGANVLTF
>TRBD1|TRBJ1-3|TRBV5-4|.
TGTGCCAGCAGCGCAGACAGGGGGGGTGGAAACACCATATATTTT
CASSADRGGGNTIYF
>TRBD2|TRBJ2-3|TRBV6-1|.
TGTGCCAGCAGTGCGACTAGCGGGGGGTTGGATACGCAGTATTTT
CASSATSGGLDTQYF
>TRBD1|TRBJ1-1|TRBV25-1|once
TGTGCCAGCAGTGAGGACAGGGGAAATGATGAAGCTTTCTTT
CASSEDRGNDEAFF
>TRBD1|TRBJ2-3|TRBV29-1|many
TGCAGCGGAAAAAGACAGGGCCTAGCATCCACAGATACGCAGTATTTT
CSGKRQGLASTDTQYF
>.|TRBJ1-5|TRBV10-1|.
TGCGCCAGCAGTGAGTCGGTTTCAGGGAATCAGCCCCAGCATTTT
CASSESVSGNQPQHF
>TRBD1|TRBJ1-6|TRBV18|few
TGTGCCAGCTCACCCAAGGGACAGGGAAATTCACCCCTCCACTTT
CASSPKGQGNSPLHF
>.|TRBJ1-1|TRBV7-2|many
TGTGCCAGCAGGATAAACACTGAAGCTTTCTTT
CASRINTEAFF
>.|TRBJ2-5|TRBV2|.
TGTGCCAGCAGTGAAGGTCTGGGGGAGGAGACCCAGTACTTC
CASSEGLGEETQYF
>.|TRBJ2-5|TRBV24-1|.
TGTGCCACCAGTGATTTCAGGAACAATTTACACCAAGAGACCCAGTACTTC
CATSDFRNNLHQETQYF
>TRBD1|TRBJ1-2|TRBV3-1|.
TGTGCCAGCAGCCAAGAATGGACAGGGGGCGCCTATGGCTACACCTTC
CASSQEWTGGAYGYTF
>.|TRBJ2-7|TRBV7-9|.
TGTGCCAGCAGCTACGGAAAGGGCGGAGAGCAGTACTTC
CASSYGKGGEQYF
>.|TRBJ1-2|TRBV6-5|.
TGTGCCAGCAGTCACGACGGCAACTATGGCTACACCTTC
CASSHDGNYGYTF
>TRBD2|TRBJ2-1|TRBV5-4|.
TGTGCCAGCAGGACTCTAGCGGGAGAGACTAAGTTCTTC
CASRTLAGETKFF
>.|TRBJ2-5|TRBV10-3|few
TGTGCCATCAGTGAGGGAGGGTTCCGGTACTTC
CAISEGGFRYF
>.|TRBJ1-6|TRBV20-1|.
TGCAGTGCTAAGAAGTCTAATTCACCCCTCCACTTT
CSAKKSNSPLHF
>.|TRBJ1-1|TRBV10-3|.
TGTGCCATCAGTGCAGGGGAAATGATGACTTTCTTT
CAISAGEMMTFF